Shown below are 30 T cell receptor beta chains from a single sample sequenced in a study of beta chain features in type 1 diabetes. All of the isolated RNA was reverse transcribed, so expressed TCRB transcripts were sequenced. TCRdb's table, derived via immunoSEQ multiplex PCR, lists solely in-frame clones and lacks some. The repertoire consists of 200,000 to 250,000 clones, with approximately 11% occurring once and the leading ten covering 1% to 1.5%. Sequenced sample: central memory CD4+ T cells from blood. Receptors originate from a man younger than 35 in good health.

This clone was detected a few times. V usage is TRBV18 and J usage is TRBJ2-1; D is uncertain. Germline values: CDR1 KGHSH, CDR2 LQKENI. The V end lost 2 bases, the J end lost 1 base, and 15 bases lay between the germline ends. The CDR3 is made up of 17 amino acids. CDR3 in amino acids: CASSPAQIPTSYNEQFF. CDR3 nucleotides: TGTGCCAGCTCACCAGCGCAGATACCTACTTCCTACAATGAGCAGTTCTTC.

J is TRBJ2-7 and V is TRBV19; D is ambiguous. The germline gives CDR1 LNHDA, CDR2 SQIVND (reference sequence). Trimming took 4 bases from V and 7 from J, leaving 8 bases between them. This CDR3 has 11 residues. The CDR3 here is CASSTAKEQYF. As DNA, the CDR3 is TGTGCCAGTAGTACCGCTAAGGAGCAGTACTTC. Full variable domain (outside the CDR3, taken from reference TRBV19 and TRBJ2-7): DGGITQSPKYLFRKEGQNVTLSCEQNLNHDAMYWYRQDPGQGLRLIYYSQIVNDFQKGDIAEGYSVSREKKESFPLTVTSAQKNPTAFYLCASSTAKEQYFGPGTRLTVT.

This clone was counted a few times. This rearrangement joins TRBV5-4 to TRBJ1-2; no clear D gene. The CDR3 runs to 13 residues. V was pared by 1 base and J by 2 bases, with 6 bases between. The germline CDR1 and CDR2 sequences are SGHNT and YYREEE (reference sequence). The CDR3 spells CASSLSRNYGYTF. The CDR3 DNA reads as TGTGCCAGCAGCTTGTCTAGGAACTATGGCTACACCTTC.

The chain carries TRBV7-2 and TRBJ2-1; TRBD1 matches at 10 bases. The germline V gene has CDR1 SGHTA and CDR2 FQGNSA. V gave up 5 bases and J gave up 2 bases; unmatched junction bases: 3. The length of the CDR3 is 15 residues. CDR3: CASSQGTGAYNEQFF. DNA for the CDR3: TGTGCCAGCAGCCAGGGGACAGGGGCCTACAATGAGCAGTTCTTC.

This clone was seen a handful of times. The chain employs TRBV4-1 and TRBJ2-7; no firm D call. Germline V gene sequence: CDR1 MGHRA, CDR2 YSYEKL. V dropped 1 base and J dropped 4 bases, with 14 bases sitting between them. The CDR3 is 15 amino acids. The CDR3: CASSQGVVEVYEQYF. Written as DNA, the CDR3 is TGCGCCAGCAGCCAAGGGGTCGTCGAGGTGTACGAGCAGTACTTC.

This clone was seen a few times. The rearrangement links TRBV10-3 to TRBJ2-3; 7 nucleotides match TRBD1. Germline CDR1 and CDR2: ENHRY and SYGVKD. Trimming took 5 bases from V and 4 from J; bases not matched to a gene: 3. This CDR3 contains 13 residues. DNA of the CDR3: TGTGCCATCAGTCCGACAGGGCCAGATACGCAGTATTTT. As protein: CAISPTGPDTQYF.

The rearrangement joins TRBV12-5 to TRBJ2-7; D remains unclear. The CDR3 length is 13 residues. The V and J ends lost 2 bases and 1 base respectively, with 6 bases between them. Germline V gene sequence: CDR1 LGHNT, CDR2 FRNRAP. The DNA of the CDR3 is TGTGCTAGTGGTTTGTGGGGTTCCTACGAGCAGTACTTC. This encodes CASGLWGSYEQYF. Full variable domain (remainder filled in from reference TRBV12-5 and TRBJ2-7): DARVTQTPRHKVTEMGQEVTMRCQPILGHNTVFWYRQTMMQGLELLAYFRNRAPLDDSGMPKDRFSAEMPDATLATLKIQPSEPRDSAVYFCASGLWGSYEQYFGPGTRLTVT.

The rearrangement joins TRBV9 to TRBJ1-1; D unresolved. V lost 6 bases and J 2 bases, leaving 14 bases between the germline ends. CDR1 SGDLS and CDR2 YYNGEE come from the germline V gene. This CDR3 contains 14 residues. CDR3: CASMKGQANTEAFF. The CDR3 coding sequence is TGTGCCAGCATGAAAGGGCAGGCCAACACTGAAGCTTTCTTT.

This clone was counted a few times. This chain links TRBV7-2 with TRBJ2-3; D tentatively fits TRBD1 or TRBD2 (11 bases each). The CDR3 spans 19 residues. V was trimmed by 4 bases and J by 4 bases, leaving 27 bases between them. Germline V gives CDR1 SGHTA, CDR2 FQGNSA. The CDR3, as DNA: TGTGCCAGCAGCTCTAGAGGACAGGGGGCTAGCGGGAGGCCAGATACGCAGTATTTT. It encodes CASSSRGQGASGRPDTQYF.

This clone was counted a few times. The V and J genes are TRBV6-6 and TRBJ1-2; no clear D. CDR1 and CDR2 from the germline V gene are MNHNY and SVGAGI (reference sequence). This CDR3 spans 13 amino acids. Trimming shortened V by 6 bases and J by 8 bases, and 16 bases separated the two germline ends. The CDR3 nucleotides read TGTGCCAGCAGCCCCCGAGGGATAGCGGGCTACACCTTC. The encoded protein is CASSPRGIAGYTF.

This chain joins TRBV4-3 and TRBJ1-1; TRBD1 matches at 7 bases. V lost 4 bases to trimming and J lost 4 bases; unmatched junction nucleotides: 6. The CDR3 sequence is 14 residues long. Germline-derived CDR1 and CDR2 are LGHNA and YSLEER. DNA of the CDR3: TGCGCCAGCAGCCGACAGGGTAGAGGCACTGAAGCTTTCTTT. Translated: CASSRQGRGTEAFF.

This clone was seen at least ten times. The genes are TRBV7-9 and TRBJ2-1; D gene ambiguous. V lost 2 bases, J lost 6 bases, and 11 bases lay in between. CDR1 SEHNR and CDR2 FQNEAQ come from the germline V gene (reference sequence). The CDR3 has 14 residues. The CDR3 loop is CASSLFVSPNEQFF. The CDR3, as DNA: TGTGCCAGCAGCTTATTTGTTTCCCCCAATGAGCAGTTCTTC.

The V gene is TRBV27, the J gene TRBJ2-5, with D perhaps assigned TRBD1 or TRBD2 (5 bases each). Germline CDR1 and CDR2: MNHEY and SMNVEV (reference sequence). V shed 3 bases and J shed 5 bases, with 10 bases lying between them. The CDR3 runs 13 residues. CDR3 protein: CASSLGPFETQYF. The CDR3 nucleotides read TGTGCCAGCAGTTTGGGACCGTTCGAGACCCAGTACTTC.

The chain links TRBV19 to TRBJ2-1; 12 nucleotides line up with TRBD2. The germline gives CDR1 LNHDA, CDR2 SQIVND (reference sequence). The J segment lost 7 bases and the V segment lost 4 bases, leaving 5 bases of the junction unmatched. The CDR3 loop spans 15 amino acids. CDR3: CASSTGLAGTNEQFF. The CDR3 DNA follows: TGTGCCAGTAGTACCGGACTAGCGGGAACGAATGAGCAGTTCTTC.

This clone was observed a few times. J is TRBJ2-7 and V is TRBV14, with TRBD2 matching over 7 bases. The germline V gene encodes CDR1 SGHDN and CDR2 FVKESK. This CDR3 region has 17 residues. Losses at the gene ends were 0 bases for V and 3 bases for J; bases not matched to a gene: 11. The CDR3 bases are TGTGCCAGCAGCCAAGACTCGAGTAGCGGGTCGTACTACGAGCAGTACTTC. As protein: CASSQDSSSGSYYEQYF.

This chain links TRBV29-1 with TRBJ2-2, with unresolved D. Trimming cost V 4 bases and J 7 bases, with 13 bases left between them. This CDR3 region has 13 residues. Looked up from germline, CDR1 is SQVTM and CDR2 is ANQGSEA. CDR3 protein: CSVGAALGGELFF. CDR3 in DNA: TGCAGCGTTGGGGCCGCCCTTGGCGGGGAGCTGTTTTTT.

The chain links TRBV18 to TRBJ1-2; 7 nucleotides match TRBD1. The germline CDR1 and CDR2 sequences are KGHSH and LQKENI. V was clipped by 3 bases and J by 3 bases; unmatched bases: 4. The CDR3 has 14 amino acids. CDR3 sequence (DNA): TGTGCCAGCTCACCGGGACAGACTTACTATGGCTACACCTTC. It is translated as CASSPGQTYYGYTF.

The rearrangement links TRBV6-5 to TRBJ2-1, with D perhaps TRBD1 (6 bases). V was cut by 2 bases and J by 9 bases, with 14 bases left in between. Germline assignment: CDR1 MNHEY and CDR2 SVGAGI. The CDR3 spans 14 residues. CDR3 residues: CASSYQGSGAEQFF. The CDR3 coding sequence is TGTGCCAGCAGTTACCAGGGGTCAGGGGCTGAGCAGTTCTTC.

The V and J genes are TRBV5-6 and TRBJ2-2, with 7 bases identical to TRBD2. The length of the CDR3 is 18 residues. Germline V gene sequence: CDR1 SGHDT, CDR2 YYEEEE. The V gene end was trimmed by 4 bases and the J gene end by 2 bases; junction bases not matched to a gene: 14. CDR3 DNA: TGTGCCAGCAGCCGACCCCCCGCCCTAGCGGACAACACCGGGGAGCTGTTTTTT. Amino acids: CASSRPPALADNTGELFF.

This rearrangement joins TRBV4-2 to TRBJ2-2, with D uncertain. CDR1 is LGHNA, CDR2 YNFKEQ, per germline. V lost 4 bases, J lost 4 bases, and 10 bases lay in between. The CDR3 extends over 14 amino acids. The CDR3, as DNA: TGTGCCAGCAGCCTCCGCGGTATCACCGGGGAGCTGTTTTTT. It is translated as CASSLRGITGELFF.

V and J are TRBV29-1 and TRBJ1-2, with unresolved D. The CDR3 spans 12 residues. Per the germline V gene, CDR1 is SQVTM and CDR2 is ANQGSEA. V lost 3 bases and J lost 3, with 8 bases in between. CDR3 protein: CSVERQYYGYTF. The CDR3 DNA is TGCAGCGTTGAGAGGCAGTACTATGGCTACACCTTC.

This clone was seen a handful of times. The chain joins TRBV27 to TRBJ2-7; D might be TRBD1 or TRBD2, each matching 6 bases. Between the trimmed V and J ends, which lost 3 bases and 2 bases, there was a span of 17 bases. The CDR3 has 16 residues. Per germline, CDR1 MNHEY and CDR2 SMNVEV (reference sequence). CDR3 DNA sequence: TGTGCCAGCAGTTTGGGAAGGCCGGGGGCTGCCTACGAGCAGTACTTC. It specifies CASSLGRPGAAYEQYF.

This clone was counted between two and nine times. The chain couples TRBV27 to TRBJ2-3; tentatively, D is TRBD2 (6 bases). V lost 6 bases and J 5 bases, leaving 12 bases between the germline ends. Germline lookup yields CDR1 MNHEY and CDR2 SMNVEV (reference sequence). The CDR3 length is 13 residues. The CDR3 is CASRVWGEDTQYF. CDR3 nucleotides: TGTGCCAGCAGGGTATGGGGGGAAGATACGCAGTATTTT.

This clone was recorded a few times. This chain joins TRBV18 and TRBJ1-1, with a weak D call TRBD1 (5 bases). CDR3 size: 13 residues. V was cut by 8 bases and J by 3 bases, with 13 bases left in between. Germline CDR1 is KGHSH and CDR2 is LQKENI. The CDR3 spells CASRSPGDTEAFF. In DNA form, the CDR3 reads TGTGCCAGCCGGAGTCCGGGGGACACTGAAGCTTTCTTT.

This chain links TRBV19 with TRBJ2-5; 7 bases agree with TRBD2. J gave up 3 bases and V 5 bases, and 3 bases lay outside the gene matches. The CDR3 loop spans 13 amino acids. Germline CDR1 LNHDA, CDR2 SQIVND (reference sequence). CDR3 in DNA: TGTGCCAGTAGTGGGCTAGCGGAAGAGACCCAGTACTTC. It encodes CASSGLAEETQYF.

With respect to this clone: Other DNA sequences in the same sample also yield this CDR3. V is TRBV5-4 and J is TRBJ2-5, with D possibly TRBD2 on 6 matching bases. In germline, CDR1 is SGHNT, CDR2 YYREEE (reference sequence). This CDR3 region has 14 residues. V was shortened by 4 bases and J by 2 bases, with 12 bases between the two germline ends. CDR3: CASSLAGSQETQYF. Written as DNA, the CDR3 is TGTGCCAGCAGCCTCGCCGGGAGTCAAGAGACCCAGTACTTC.

This sequence joins TRBV5-1 and TRBJ2-3, with 8 bases matching TRBD1. With 5 bases clipped from V and 0 bases from J, the junction kept 5 bases outside the gene matches. The CDR3 loop spans 15 amino acids. In germline, CDR1 is SGHRS, CDR2 YFSETQ. The CDR3 sequence is CASREQGASTDTQYF. For the CDR3, the DNA is TGCGCCAGCAGAGAGCAGGGGGCTAGCACAGATACGCAGTATTTT.

A word on this clone: Other DNA sequences from this sample encode an identical CDR3 as well. The J gene is TRBJ2-7, the V gene TRBV30; 7 bases map to TRBD1. The junction had 3 bases not matched to a gene; V was cut back by 3 bases and J by 4 bases. CDR3 length: 12 amino acids. The V gene's germline CDR1 is GTSNPN and CDR2 SVGIG (reference sequence). The DNA for the CDR3 is TGTGCCTGGAGCCGACAGGGTTACGAGCAGTACTTC. It is translated as CAWSRQGYEQYF.

This clone was seen more than once but under ten times. V and J are TRBV7-9 and TRBJ2-5; 13 bases line up with TRBD2. The end of the DNA is better explained by TRBJ2-7, so the J call may be wrong. Germline V gene lookup returns CDR1 SEHNR and CDR2 FQNEAQ (reference sequence). The CDR3 is made up of 13 amino acids. CDR3 residues: CASRRTSGSEQYF. The CDR3 bases are TGTGCCAGCAGACGGACTAGCGGGAGCGAGCAGTACTTC.

This clone was recorded once. This CDR3 reads CASRRDSGPYEQYF. In DNA form, the CDR3 reads TGCGCCAGCAGACGGGACAGCGGACCCTACGAGCAGTACTTC. The chain uses TRBV5-1 and TRBJ2-7, with 7 nucleotides matching TRBD1. Germline V gene data show CDR1 as SGHRS and CDR2 as YFSETQ. With 5 bases clipped from V and 2 bases from J, the junction kept 7 bases outside the gene matches. The CDR3 length is 14 residues.